This entry describes one T cell receptor (beta chain). The junction does not match germline at one end; this may be a read error. The table came from immunoSEQ multiplex PCR; TCRdb's copy has only in-frame clones and leaves some out. Of some 160,000 clones in the sample, 88% are singletons; the top ten hold approximately 2.1%. The sample is drawn from a study of blood T cell repertoires in COVID-19. Whole-study context: The cDNA or gDNA used as material had been derived from T cells, B-cell-depleted T cells, or PBMCs.

The CDR3 loop spans 16 amino acids. Germline V gives CDR1 LNHNV, CDR2 YYDKDF (reference sequence). This chain connects TRBV15 to TRBJ2-3, with 9 positions matching TRBD1. This TCR derives from a man aged 45-65 years who had recovered from COVID-19. Sample: peripheral blood. This CDR3 is CATSRGGTGGTNTQYF. The CDR3 DNA is TGTGCCACCAGCAGAGGAGGAACAGGGGGCACAAATACGCAGTATTTT.